This is a list of T cell receptor beta chains from one sample in a study of identical twins. MiXCR was run by TCRdb on the 5' RACE reads, yielding one entry per CDR3 protein. The sample includes 1.5 million or so distinct CDR3 sequences, about 32% seen only once; the top ten take approximately 0.25%. Sequences were obtained from cord blood. These receptors originate from a newborn girl in good health. CDR3s include the opening cysteine and the closing phenylalanine or tryptophan. Fields, in order: clone size, V gene, D gene, J gene, CDR3 DNA, CDR3 protein. D genes are given only for firm matches. Not every row has a clone size; where given, it reads once, few, many or a size class.

many	TRBV5-1	-	TRBJ2-4	TGCGCCAGCAGCTTTGATCCGGGAGCGGGTAGAAACATTCAGTACTTC	CASSFDPGAGRNIQYF
-	TRBV20-1	-	TRBJ2-3	TGCAGTGCTAGAGGGGTCAGCACAGATACGCAGTATTTT	CSARGVSTDTQYF
-	TRBV10-3	TRBD2	TRBJ2-4	TGTGCCATCAGTACCGGGACTAAAACTGACATTCAGTACTTC	CAISTGTKTDIQYF
-	TRBV5-1	-	TRBJ1-4	TGCGCCAGCACCACGGGGGCGTTTAATGAAAAACTGTTTTTT	CASTTGAFNEKLFF
few	TRBV13	-	TRBJ2-7	TGTGCCAGCAGTGGGGGGACTCTCTCCTACGAGCAGTACTTC	CASSGGTLSYEQYF
few	TRBV6-1	-	TRBJ2-7	TGTGCCAGCAGTGAATCCGTCAGGCCCAGGGACTACGAGCAGTACTTC	CASSESVRPRDYEQYF
-	TRBV20-1	-	TRBJ1-5	TGCAGTGCTAGAGCGGGGCGAATCAATCAGCCCCAGCATTTT	CSARAGRINQPQHF
few	TRBV4-1	TRBD2	TRBJ2-3	TGCGCCAGCAGCCAATCGGGACTAAGCACAGATACGCAGTATTTT	CASSQSGLSTDTQYF
few	TRBV10-3	TRBD1	TRBJ2-2	TGTGCCATCACCAGGGGGCTCGCGAACACCGGGGAGCTGTTTTTT	CAITRGLANTGELFF
-	TRBV4-1	-	TRBJ1-5	TGCGCCTGCAGCCAAGATATCCGTTCCTATAGCAATCAGCCCCAGCATTTT	CACSQDIRSYSNQPQHF
-	TRBV5-1	-	TRBJ2-5	TGCGCCAGCAGCACCTCTAGAGGGATACAAGAGACCCAGTACTTC	CASSTSRGIQETQYF
-	TRBV4-2	TRBD2	TRBJ2-3	TGTGCCAGCAGCCTTCCGGGACTAGCGTCTGATACGCAGTATTTT	CASSLPGLASDTQYF
few	TRBV20-1	-	TRBJ2-5	TGCAGTGCTAGAGCGGGCCCCAACCAAGAGACCCAGTACTTC	CSARAGPNQETQYF
few	TRBV7-9	-	TRBJ2-1	TGTGCCGGATGGGGTAGTAGCAATGAGCAGTTCTTC	CAGWGSSNEQFF
-	TRBV12-3/TRBV12-4	TRBD1	TRBJ1-1	TGTGCCAGCAGTCGACAGGGGGCGCGGGACACTGAAGCTTTCTTT	CASSRQGARDTEAFF
-	TRBV6-5	-	TRBJ2-1	TGTGCCAGCTTCACCCGCTACAATGAGCAGTTCTTC	CASFTRYNEQFF
few	TRBV28	-	TRBJ2-3	TGTGCCCTAGCAGTCGGTAGCACAGATACGCAGTATTTT	CALAVGSTDTQYF
few	TRBV10-3	TRBD2	TRBJ2-7	TGTGCCATCAGTGAGTCGTTGAGTAGCGGGAGGGGATACGAGCAGTACTTC	CAISESLSSGRGYEQYF
-	TRBV14	-	TRBJ2-2	TGTGCCAGCAGCCAAGTTCCGGGGTTCGGGGAGCTGTTTTTT	CASSQVPGFGELFF
-	TRBV6-2/TRBV6-3	TRBD2	TRBJ2-7	TGTGCCAGCAGAATCAGACTAGCTGGAGTCTACGAGCAGTACTTC	CASRIRLAGVYEQYF
once	TRBV2	-	TRBJ2-7	TGTGCCAGCAGTCCCGAACGGCCAGGACTAACCTACGAGCAGTACTTC	CASSPERPGLTYEQYF
many	TRBV28	TRBD2	TRBJ2-1	TGTGCCAGCAGCCCTGGACTAGACAGACAGTTCTTC	CASSPGLDRQFF
few	TRBV28	-	TRBJ2-1	TGTGCCAGCAGTTTCCTACTAGGTCTCCATGAGCAGTTCTTC	CASSFLLGLHEQFF
-	TRBV7-2	-	TRBJ1-2	TGTGCCAGCAGCTCACCTACTCATGAACAGGGTAACGGCTACACCTTC	CASSSPTHEQGNGYTF
-	TRBV20-1	-	TRBJ2-2	TGCAGTGCTATCAAGACCCCCACCGGGGAGCTGTTTTTT	CSAIKTPTGELFF
-	TRBV20-1	-	TRBJ2-5	TGCAGCGTACGGGGGAACGCTCAAGAGACCCAGTACTTC	CSVRGNAQETQYF
-	TRBV20-1	TRBD2	TRBJ2-1	TGCAGTGCTAGGGCCTCTAGCGGGGCCTACAATGAGCAGTTCTTC	CSARASSGAYNEQFF
-	TRBV5-5	-	TRBJ1-6	TGTGCCAGCAGCCTGCTGACCAGCTCCTATAATTCACCCCTCCACTTT	CASSLLTSSYNSPLHF
-	TRBV6-1	TRBD1	TRBJ2-5	TGTGCCAGCTTACAGGGGGCCCAAGAGACCCAGTACTTC	CASLQGAQETQYF
-	TRBV3-1	-	TRBJ2-2	TGTGCCAGCAGCCTATCGTGGGACACTATGAACACCGGGGAGCTGTTTTTT	CASSLSWDTMNTGELFF
-	TRBV20-1	TRBD2	TRBJ2-4	TGCACCCTCAATAGCGGGGCCGGGAACATTCAGTACTTC	CTLNSGAGNIQYF
-	TRBV20-1	-	TRBJ2-1	TGCAGTGCTAGAGACTCCCCGGGAGCGTACAATGAGCAGTTCTTC	CSARDSPGAYNEQFF
-	TRBV27	-	TRBJ1-1	TGTGCCAGCAGTCCTAGGGTAGGGGATCGGAACACTGAAGCTTTCTTT	CASSPRVGDRNTEAFF
-	TRBV12-3/TRBV12-4	-	TRBJ1-5	TGTGCCAGCAGTTCGGGTAGGGGTCAGCCCCAGCATTTT	CASSSGRGQPQHF
-	TRBV4-1	-	TRBJ1-5	TGCGCCAGCAGCCAAGATCGATTGTATCAGCCCCAGCATTTT	CASSQDRLYQPQHF
-	TRBV20-1	TRBD1	TRBJ1-5	TGCAGTGCTCTGAGCCGGACAGGTAATCAGCCCCAGCATTTT	CSALSRTGNQPQHF
-	TRBV4-2	TRBD1	TRBJ2-7	TGTGCCAGCAGCCAAGAAGAACAGGGGCCCTACGAGCAGTACTTC	CASSQEEQGPYEQYF
-	TRBV28	TRBD2	TRBJ2-1	TGTGCCAGCAGTACAGGGTATAGCGGGAGATGGGAGCAGTTCTTC	CASSTGYSGRWEQFF
-	TRBV4-1	TRBD2	TRBJ2-7	TGCGCCAGCAGCCAATCTAAAGCGGGATTACCCTACAATGAGCAGTACTTC	CASSQSKAGLPYNEQYF
many	TRBV5-1	-	TRBJ2-5	TGTGCCAGCAGTTTATTGGGAGAGACCCAGTACTTC	CASSLLGETQYF
many	TRBV20-1	TRBD2	TRBJ2-7	TGCAGTGCTAGGTCGCCTAGCGGGACTTACGAGCAGTACTTC	CSARSPSGTYEQYF
many	TRBV27	-	TRBJ2-1	TGTGCCAGCAGTTTACGCGGGACCTACAATGAGCAGTTCTTC	CASSLRGTYNEQFF
-	TRBV2	-	TRBJ2-7	TGTGCCAGCAGTGCTTTGGTCAATACCTACGAGCAGTACTTC	CASSALVNTYEQYF
few	TRBV9	TRBD1	TRBJ1-4	TGTGCCAGCAGCGTAGTCGGGACAGGGGATGAAAAACTGTTTTTT	CASSVVGTGDEKLFF
few	TRBV7-9	-	TRBJ2-3	TGTGCCAGCAGCTTAGCGGCATGGGGCACAGATACGCAGTATTTT	CASSLAAWGTDTQYF
-	TRBV2	-	TRBJ2-3	TGTGCCAGCAGGGGCCCAATCAGTGGAGATACGCAGTATTTT	CASRGPISGDTQYF
few	TRBV11-2	TRBD1	TRBJ2-2	TGTGCCAGCAGCGCTAAAACAGGGGCCGGGGAGCTGTTTTTT	CASSAKTGAGELFF
few	TRBV20-1	-	TRBJ2-3	TGCAGTGCTGAGGGGGGCATCACAGATACGCAGTATTTT	CSAEGGITDTQYF
few	TRBV12-3/TRBV12-4	-	TRBJ2-3	TGTGCCAGCAGTTTTGAAAGCGGCTCCACAGATACGCAGTATTTT	CASSFESGSTDTQYF
-	TRBV4-1	-	TRBJ1-6	TGCGCCAGCAGCCAAGATCTTATAAGGACAGCCAATTCACCCCTCCACTTT	CASSQDLIRTANSPLHF
few	TRBV18	-	TRBJ1-3	TGTGCCAGCTCACCTATAAGGGGAGACAGCTCTGGAAACACCATATATTTT	CASSPIRGDSSGNTIYF
many	TRBV20-1	-	TRBJ2-3	TGCAGTGCTAGTAGCAGCACAGATACGCAGTATTTT	CSASSSTDTQYF
-	TRBV5-1	TRBD1	TRBJ1-2	TGCGCCAGCAGCTTGAGTTCGACAGGGCGGGGTGGCTACACCTTC	CASSLSSTGRGGYTF
-	TRBV9	TRBD1	TRBJ1-1	TGTGCCAGCACCGGACAGGGGGCAATGAACACTGAAGCTTTCTTT	CASTGQGAMNTEAFF
-	TRBV5-4	-	TRBJ1-2	TGTGCCAGCAGCTTGGATGGGTTAGGGGGCTACACCTTC	CASSLDGLGGYTF
-	TRBV7-2	-	TRBJ1-4	TGTGCCAGCAGCTTAGGGATGTGGATATATAATGAAAAACTGTTTTTT	CASSLGMWIYNEKLFF
-	TRBV6-5	TRBD1	TRBJ2-7	TGTGCCAGCAGTGAATTTCTACAGGGGAACTACGAGCAGTACTTC	CASSEFLQGNYEQYF
-	TRBV20-1	TRBD2	TRBJ2-4	TGCAGTGCTAGGGGGGGGACTAGCGGAGGTCTAGCCAAAAACATTCAGTACTTC	CSARGGTSGGLAKNIQYF
few	TRBV5-6	-	TRBJ1-6	TGTGCCAGCAGCTTAGGGGAGGTGGGTTCACCCCTCCACTTT	CASSLGEVGSPLHF
-	TRBV28	TRBD1	TRBJ1-6	TGTGCCAGCAGTTTCGGGGACAGGGTTAATTCACCCCTCCACTTT	CASSFGDRVNSPLHF